The 3 T cell receptor beta chains below all came from one sample that was sequenced in a study of T-cell reconstitution after alpha-beta-depleted transplantation in children. Unique molecular identifiers were built into the TCRbeta library. TCRdb ran MiXCR on the PCR reads and lists one entry per CDR3 protein. This table has approximately 290,000 distinct CDR3 sequences, under 14% appearing once. The material was peripheral blood, obtained 180 days after TCRalphabeta/CD19-depleted stem cell transplant. The receptor set was obtained from a male patient aged 2 to 9 who had a stem cell transplant for chronic granulomatous disease, so the T cells may come from the graft donor.

Many counts were recorded for this clonotype. The V gene is TRBV29-1, the J gene TRBJ2-5, with TRBD2 matching over 12 bases. The CDR3 sequence is 14 residues long. Germline V gives CDR1 SQVTM, CDR2 ANQGSEA. V lost 4 bases to trimming and J lost 2 bases; unmatched junction nucleotides: 2. CDR3 sequence reads: CSVGLAGVQETQYF. For the CDR3, the DNA is TGCAGCGTTGGACTAGCGGGGGTTCAAGAGACCCAGTACTTC.

The table lists this clonotype with many counts. V is TRBV24-1 and J is TRBJ2-1; 8 bases align to TRBD2. J was trimmed by 7 bases and V by 6 bases; bases with no gene match: 4. The CDR3 is 13 amino acids. Germline-derived CDR1 and CDR2 are KGHDR and SFDVKD. CDR3 in DNA: TGTGCCACCAGTATAGCTAGCGGGAATGAGCAGTTCTTC. Its protein is CATSIASGNEQFF.

This clonotype has at least ten counts. The genes are TRBV12-3 or TRBV12-4 and TRBJ1-4; tentative D call: TRBD1 (5 bases). The CDR3 has 13 residues. Trimming pared 3 bases from V and 10 bases from J, leaving 12 bases between. This chain's CDR3 is CASSFGTGGKLFF. In DNA form, the CDR3 reads TGTGCCAGCAGTTTTGGGACGGGGGGAAAACTGTTTTTT.